This entry describes one TCR beta chain. Antigen: not known. TCRdb's table, derived via immunoSEQ multiplex PCR, lists solely in-frame clones and lacks some. The sample comprises roughly 68,000 clones, approximately 90% of which are singletons, and approximately 1.1% rests with the top ten. Germline lookup yields CDR1 SGHRS and CDR2 YFSETQ. The V and J ends lost 2 bases and 7 bases respectively, with 24 bases between them. The CDR3 is 17 residues long. The data originate from a study of OX40 agonist ivuxolimab in advanced cancers. Study details: Ivuxolimab, an antibody that agonizes OX40 (CD134), was administered to the patients. Three patients, one with hepatocellular carcinoma and two with cutaneous melanoma, achieved partial responses. Anti-PD-1, anti-PD-L1 or anti-CTLA-4 therapy given earlier was allowed, and 30% to 45% had some. Whole-study findings and limits: Expanded peripheral T-cell antigen specificity went undetermined.

The chain joins TRBV5-1 to TRBJ2-5; maybe TRBD2 (5 bases). Sequenced material: CD4+ or CD8+ T cells sorted from blood, taken in a trial of the OX40 agonist ivuxolimab. The receptor was isolated from an adult with an advanced solid tumor such as melanoma, head and neck, liver or kidney cancer. The CDR3 reads CASSFYRTAGQRGTQYF. The CDR3, as DNA: TGCGCCAGCAGCTTCTACCGTACGGCGGGTCAGCGCGGGACCCAGTACTTC.